These T cell receptor beta chains were read from a single sample in a study of control samples from healthy donors and cancer patients. Some clones are missing from TCRdb's copy, which holds only in-frame ones; the method was immunoSEQ multiplex PCR. The top ten hold under 14% of the sample, which has about 84,000 clones, more than 65% seen once. The specimen sequenced was PBMCs. These receptors were obtained from a man aged 60 to 69 with head and neck cancer. Both conserved end residues are part of each CDR3. The D gene is left open where the match is weak. The size entry is marked missing in some rows and otherwise reads once, few, many or a size class.

V gene	J gene	clone size	D gene	CDR3 protein	CDR3 DNA
TRBV5-1	TRBJ2-7	few	-	CASSDQPPYEQYF	TGCGCCAGTTCTGACCAACCTCCCTACGAGCAGTACTTC
TRBV6-5	TRBJ2-7	-	-	CASTEDIQVGGEQYF	TGTGCCAGCACCGAAGATATACAGGTAGGTGGCGAGCAGTACTTC
TRBV27	TRBJ1-2	few	-	CASSRERGYGYTF	TGTGCCAGCTCCAGAGAGAGGGGCTATGGCTACACCTTC
TRBV27	TRBJ1-6	-	-	CASSLSGVFNSPLHF	TGTGCCAGCAGTTTATCCGGGGTTTTTAATTCACCCCTCCACTTT
TRBV28	TRBJ2-1	-	-	CASSLVGLASYNEQFF	TGTGCCAGCAGTTTAGTAGGGTTGGCCTCCTACAATGAGCAGTTCTTC
TRBV5-1	TRBJ1-2	-	-	CASRDLSPQKGNYGYTF	TGCGCCAGCAGAGACCTCAGTCCCCAAAAGGGGAACTATGGCTACACCTTC
TRBV11-2	TRBJ2-1	-	TRBD1	CASSPTGGRPNEQFF	TGTGCCAGCAGCCCAACAGGGGGTCGGCCTAATGAGCAGTTCTTC
TRBV18	TRBJ1-5	-	-	CASSPLVGSNQPQHF	TGTGCCAGCTCACCACTGGTGGGTAGCAATCAGCCCCAGCATTTT
TRBV27	TRBJ2-7	-	TRBD2	CASSFSGGMAYEQYF	TGTGCCAGCAGTTTCTCGGGAGGGATGGCCTACGAGCAGTACTTC
TRBV28	TRBJ2-7	-	-	CASTGSGNPNEQYF	TGTGCCAGCACAGGATCCGGGAACCCCAACGAGCAGTACTTC
TRBV9	TRBJ2-1	-	-	CASSVAGRERLAYNEQFF	TGTGCCAGCAGCGTAGCAGGACGGGAGCGGTTAGCCTACAATGAGCAGTTCTTC
TRBV30	TRBJ1-5	-	TRBD1	CAWSLNLGGGQPQHF	TGTGCCTGGAGTCTCAACCTAGGGGGCGGCCAGCCCCAGCATTTT
TRBV7-9	TRBJ1-2	-	-	CASSLGQGGGYTF	TGTGCCAGCAGCTTAGGGCAGGGAGGTGGCTACACCTTC
TRBV6-1	TRBJ2-2	-	-	CASSEGDTGELFF	TGTGCCAGCAGTGAAGGGGACACCGGGGAGCTGTTTTTT
TRBV6-2/TRBV6-3	TRBJ1-2	-	-	CASSYYRQNYGYTF	TGTGCCAGCAGTTACTACAGACAGAACTATGGCTACACCTTC
TRBV19	TRBJ2-3	-	TRBD2	CASSIDDLSLAGVVDTQYF	TGTGCCAGTAGTATAGATGACCTAAGTCTAGCGGGAGTGGTAGATACGCAGTATTTT
TRBV5-1	TRBJ2-3	-	TRBD2	CASSTGLAGWDTQYF	TGCGCCAGCAGCACGGGACTAGCGGGTTGGGATACGCAGTATTTT
TRBV5-1	TRBJ2-3	-	-	CASSVGTEDTQYF	TGCGCCAGCAGCGTGGGGACGGAAGATACGCAGTATTTT
TRBV9	TRBJ2-1	-	-	CASSVGRGSYNEQFF	TGTGCCAGCAGCGTAGGCAGGGGCTCCTACAATGAGCAGTTCTTC
TRBV7-2	TRBJ2-1	-	TRBD2	CASSLGRGVYNEQFF	TGTGCCAGCAGCTTAGGACGGGGGGTGTACAATGAGCAGTTCTTC
TRBV19	TRBJ2-2	-	-	CASWEAGGAGELFF	TGTGCCAGTTGGGAAGCTGGCGGAGCCGGGGAGCTGTTTTTT
TRBV11-3	TRBJ2-1	-	-	CASSLEAYREQFF	TGTGCCAGCAGCTTAGAGGCCTATCGGGAGCAGTTCTTC
TRBV5-8	TRBJ1-1	-	-	CASSTQYTEAFF	TGTGCCAGCAGCACCCAGTACACTGAAGCTTTCTTT
TRBV11-2	TRBJ2-7	-	TRBD1	CASSLSPGQGFNEQYF	TGTGCCAGCAGCTTATCCCCCGGACAGGGATTCAACGAGCAGTACTTC
TRBV7-9	TRBJ2-7	-	-	CASSLGQYEQYF	TGTGCCAGCAGTCTTGGACAGTACGAGCAGTACTTC
TRBV2	TRBJ2-7	-	TRBD1	CASIRGWDRGAFRREQYF	TGTGCCAGCATAAGAGGGTGGGACAGGGGAGCTTTCCGGAGGGAGCAGTACTTC
TRBV5-1	TRBJ2-3	-	-	CASSLYEARADTQYF	TGCGCCAGCAGCTTGTACGAGGCTAGGGCAGATACGCAGTATTTT
TRBV5-6	TRBJ1-2	-	-	CASSLRTAHPLYGYTF	TGTGCCAGCAGCTTGCGGACGGCCCATCCACTATATGGCTACACCTTC
TRBV27	TRBJ1-4	-	-	CASSLKGEKLFF	TGTGCCAGCAGTTTAAAGGGTGAAAAACTGTTTTTT
TRBV28	TRBJ2-7	-	-	CASSLQGYEQYF	TGTGCCAGCAGTCTTCAGGGATACGAGCAGTACTTC
TRBV2	TRBJ2-2	-	TRBD2	CASTGLVDPGELFF	TGTGCCAGCACGGGACTAGTCGATCCCGGGGAGCTGTTTTTT
TRBV11-2	TRBJ2-3	-	-	CASVRRPFSTDTQYF	TGTGCCAGCGTACGGAGGCCCTTCTCCACAGATACGCAGTATTTT
TRBV15	TRBJ2-3	-	-	CATSRDPGVWDTQYF	TGTGCCACCAGCAGAGATCCCGGAGTTTGGGATACGCAGTATTTT
TRBV6-5	TRBJ1-5	-	TRBD1	CASRRDRAPNQPQHF	TGTGCCAGCAGGCGAGACAGGGCACCCAATCAGCCCCAGCATTTT
TRBV19	TRBJ2-2	-	-	CASSPDRPRGGELFF	TGTGCCAGTAGTCCAGACAGGCCCCGTGGCGGGGAGCTGTTTTTT
TRBV5-5	TRBJ1-2	-	-	CASSSDLTQGTITF	TGTGCCAGCAGCTCGGACCTGACACAGGGTACGATCACCTTC
TRBV2	TRBJ2-7	-	TRBD2	CANRLADEQYF	TGTGCCAACAGACTAGCGGACGAGCAGTACTTC
TRBV7-9	TRBJ1-2	-	-	CASSLSGIVNYGYTF	TGTGCCAGCAGCTTATCAGGGATCGTTAACTATGGCTACACCTTC
TRBV5-5	TRBJ2-5	-	TRBD2	CASSEGLAGSRETQYF	TGTGCCAGCAGCGAAGGACTAGCGGGAAGTCGGGAGACCCAGTACTTC
TRBV7-6	TRBJ2-7	-	-	CASSSHYEQYF	TGTGCCAGCAGCTCTCACTACGAGCAGTACTTC
TRBV28	TRBJ1-5	-	-	CASTPSQHF	TGTGCCAGCACTCCTTCCCAGCATTTT
TRBV9	TRBJ2-3	-	TRBD2	CASNAGGPDTQYF	TGTGCCAGCAACGCGGGAGGGCCAGATACGCAGTATTTT
TRBV5-1	TRBJ2-3	-	-	CASSYLRTTDTQYF	TGCGCCAGCAGCTATCTCCGGACCACAGATACGCAGTATTTT
TRBV6-5	TRBJ1-2	-	-	CASTDWDTSNYGYTF	TGTGCCAGCACCGACTGGGACACTTCTAACTATGGCTACACCTTC
TRBV30	TRBJ1-2	few	-	CAWRRAGYTF	TGTGCCTGGAGAAGGGCCGGCTACACCTTC